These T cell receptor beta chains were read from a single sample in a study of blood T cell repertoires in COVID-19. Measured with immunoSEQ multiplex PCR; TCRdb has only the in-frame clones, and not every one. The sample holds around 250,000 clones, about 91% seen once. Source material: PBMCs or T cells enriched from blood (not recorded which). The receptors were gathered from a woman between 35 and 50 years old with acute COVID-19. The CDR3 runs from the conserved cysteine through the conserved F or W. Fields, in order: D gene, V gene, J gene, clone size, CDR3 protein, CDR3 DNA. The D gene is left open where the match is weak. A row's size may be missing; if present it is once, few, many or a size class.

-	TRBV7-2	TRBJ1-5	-	CASSLKGSGQPQHF	TGTGCCAGCAGCTTAAAGGGGTCGGGTCAGCCCCAGCATTTT
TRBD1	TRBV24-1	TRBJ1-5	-	CATGSRDRGTNQPQHF	TGTGCCACCGGGTCTCGGGACAGGGGGACAAATCAGCCCCAGCATTTT
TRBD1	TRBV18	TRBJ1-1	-	CASSQRLALQGIDTEAFF	TGTGCCAGCTCACAACGTTTAGCCTTACAGGGGATCGACACTGAAGCTTTCTTT
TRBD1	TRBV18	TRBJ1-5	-	CASSLNDRDLGPQHF	TGTGCCAGCTCCCTAAACGACAGGGACCTTGGGCCCCAGCATTTT
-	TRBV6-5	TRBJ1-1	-	CASSYWQDMNTEAFF	TGTGCCAGCAGTTATTGGCAGGACATGAACACTGAAGCTTTCTTT
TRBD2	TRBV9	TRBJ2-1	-	CASSVDPSGSRRAVYNEQFF	TGTGCCAGCAGCGTGGACCCTAGCGGGAGCAGGCGGGCGGTTTACAATGAGCAGTTCTTC
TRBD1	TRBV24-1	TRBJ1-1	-	CATAATAGGNTEAFF	TGTGCCACCGCCGCTACCGCAGGGGGGAACACTGAAGCTTTCTTT
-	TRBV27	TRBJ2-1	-	CASSLPGQQYNEQFF	TGTGCCAGCAGTTTACCGGGACAACAGTACAATGAGCAGTTCTTC
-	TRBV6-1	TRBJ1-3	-	CASSEHGGNTIYF	TGTGCCAGCAGTGAACACGGTGGAAACACCATATATTTT
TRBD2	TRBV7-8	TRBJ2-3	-	CASSLRQAGAPDTQYF	TGTGCCAGCAGCCTCCGCCAAGCGGGAGCACCAGATACGCAGTATTTT
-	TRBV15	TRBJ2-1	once	CATSDTWTKSNEQFF	TGTGCCACCAGCGATACGTGGACTAAGTCCAATGAGCAGTTCTTC
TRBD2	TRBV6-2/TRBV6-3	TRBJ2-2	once	CASIPHGVASGTGELFF	TGTGCCAGCATCCCCCATGGGGTAGCTAGCGGGACCGGGGAGCTGTTTTTT
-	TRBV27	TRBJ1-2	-	CASSSAGIYGYTF	TGTGCCAGCAGTTCTGCAGGGATCTATGGCTACACCTTC
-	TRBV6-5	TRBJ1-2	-	CASSYTIQGLVGYTF	TGTGCCAGCAGTTACACCATCCAGGGGTTGGTCGGCTACACCTTC
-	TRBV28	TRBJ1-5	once	CASSFDSYQPQHF	TGTGCCAGCAGTTTTGACAGCTATCAGCCCCAGCATTTT
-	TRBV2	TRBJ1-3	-	CASSVSEGAGNTIYF	TGTGCCAGCAGTGTTTCCGAAGGGGCTGGAAACACCATATATTTT
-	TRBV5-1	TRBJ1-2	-	CASSLVGGEDYGYTF	TGCGCCAGCAGCTTGGTGGGAGGGGAAGATTATGGCTACACCTTC